This T cell receptor beta chain was obtained from a study of blood T cell repertoires in COVID-19. Germline V gene data show CDR1 as SNHLY and CDR2 as FYNNEI. V gave up 8 bases and J gave up 5 bases; unmatched junction bases: 2. There are 12 residues in the CDR3. Before being deemed recovered, Cohort 3 donors had two negative PCRs, clearance, or symptom resolution. Original handling: Reference gene primers were amplified, and this amplification served to estimate nucleated cell counts. Method: immunoSEQ multiplex PCR; TCRdb's copy keeps in-frame clones and lacks some. That table supplies the V and J calls and clone size; D and trimming were determined from the DNA. This table holds about 380,000 clones, 88% found once.

The clonotype was recovered from a young woman who had recovered from COVID-19. The rearrangement links TRBV2 to TRBJ2-1, with 8 bases identical to TRBD2. Sequencing input: PBMCs or T cells enriched from blood (not recorded which). The CDR3 coding sequence is TGTGCCAGCGGCGGGGGGCACAATGAGCAGTTCTTC. It codes for CASGGGHNEQFF.